The next 8 T cell receptor beta chains were all read from a single sample in a study of OX40 agonist ivuxolimab in advanced cancers. The receptor library was made with the immunoSEQ multiplex PCR assay. As stored in TCRdb, this immuneACCESS dataset retains in-frame rearrangements with V and J assigned. A fraction of the clones does not appear; measured against another copy, unresolved V genes explain less than half of the discrepancy, and the remainder lacks a known reason. Within this sample are just over 50,000 clones, with approximately 83% of them counted one time only. 3% to 3.5% of the sample is in the top ten clones. Material: CD4+ or CD8+ T cells sorted from blood, obtained in a trial of the OX40 agonist ivuxolimab. Receptor source: an adult with an advanced solid tumor such as melanoma, head and neck, liver or kidney cancer.

The chain combines TRBV7-9 with TRBJ2-7; no reliable D call. V lost 5 bases, J lost 6 bases, and 8 bases lay in between. Germline loops: CDR1 SEHNR, CDR2 FQNEAQ (reference sequence). This CDR3 region has 11 residues. The CDR3 is CASSISGEQYF. The CDR3, as DNA: TGTGCCAGCAGCATAAGTGGCGAGCAGTACTTC.

This clone was counted a single time. The CDR3 DNA follows: TGTGCCAGCAGCTTGGGCGGGACAGGCGAGGTCGAGCAGTACTTC. Translation gives CASSLGGTGEVEQYF. The chain is built from TRBV5-6 and TRBJ2-7; 8 nucleotides agree with TRBD1. This CDR3 is 15 amino acids long. Germline CDR1 SGHDT, CDR2 YYEEEE. Unmatched junction bases numbered 8, after V lost 0 bases and J lost 6 bases. The full variable domain, rest sourced from reference TRBV5-6 and TRBJ2-7, is DAGVTQSPTHLIKTRGQQVTLRCSPKSGHDTVSWYQQALGQGPQFIFQYYEEEERQRGNFPDRFSGHQFPNYSSELNVNALLLGDSALYLCASSLGGTGEVEQYFGPGTRLTVT.

Turning to this clone: At one of its ends the junction is not consistent with the germline gene, which may arise from a read error. The chain recombines TRBV4-3 with TRBJ2-3, with TRBD2 identical over 10 bases. The CDR3 extends over 16 amino acids. Germline CDR1 reads LGHNA; CDR2 reads YSLEER. CDR3 bases: TGCGCCAGCAGCCAAGGGGCTAGCGGGGGTACAGATATGCAGTATTTT. It is translated as CASSQGASGGTDMQYF.

The chain has TRBV5-4 and TRBJ2-1; 9 nucleotides agree with TRBD2. The CDR3 totals 16 residues. V trimming: 4 bases; J trimming: 5 bases; junction bases outside the gene matches: 10. The germline V gene encodes CDR1 SGHNT and CDR2 YYREEE (reference sequence). The CDR3 reads CASSRKSGGRHNEQFF. Written as DNA, the CDR3 is TGTGCCAGCAGCCGGAAAAGCGGGGGGCGACACAATGAGCAGTTCTTC. Drawing the rest from reference TRBV5-4 and TRBJ2-1, the complete variable domain is ETGVTQSPTHLIKTRGQQVTLRCSSQSGHNTVSWYQQALGQGPQFIFQYYREEENGRGNFPPRFSGLQFPNYSSELNVNALELDDSALYLCASSRKSGGRHNEQFFGPGTRLTVL.

This clone occurred a few times. The chain carries TRBV2 and TRBJ2-6; D is perhaps TRBD1 (5 bases). The V gene's germline CDR1 is SNHLY and CDR2 FYNNEI. The germline V and J ends were trimmed by 5 bases and 2 bases, with 7 bases remaining between them. CDR3 length: 14 amino acids. The CDR3 DNA reads TGTGCCAGCAGTACAGGTCCTGGGGCCAACGTCCTGACTTTC. Translating it yields CASSTGPGANVLTF.

The chain has TRBV19 and TRBJ1-4; 9 bases are a match to TRBD1. CDR3 length: 15 amino acids. The V segment lost 10 bases and the J segment 2 bases; nucleotides outside the gene matches: 8. CDR1 is LNHDA, CDR2 SQIVND, per germline (reference sequence). The CDR3, as DNA: TGTGCCACAAAAACAGGGGGCGCCACTAATGAAAAACTGTTTTTT. It codes for CATKTGGATNEKLFF. Full variable domain (outside the CDR3, taken from reference TRBV19 and TRBJ1-4): DGGITQSPKYLFRKEGQNVTLSCEQNLNHDAMYWYRQDPGQGLRLIYYSQIVNDFQKGDIAEGYSVSREKKESFPLTVTSAQKNPTAFYLCATKTGGATNEKLFFGSGTQLSVL.

This clone was seen a handful of times. The V call is TRBV27, the J call TRBJ1-2, with 10 nucleotides matching TRBD1. The CDR3 has 16 amino acids. CDR1 and CDR2 (germline): MNHEY, SMNVEV (reference sequence). V shed 0 bases and J 7 bases; nucleotides not matched to a gene: 8. CDR3 DNA: TGTGCCAGCAGTTTATCCTATAGGGACAGGGGACGTGGCTACACCTTC. This translates into CASSLSYRDRGRGYTF.

This sequence joins TRBV6-6 and TRBJ1-1, with a possible D match to TRBD1 (5 bases). The V end lost 8 bases, the J end lost 4 bases, and 14 bases lay between the germline ends. The CDR3 is 13 residues long. Germline-derived CDR1 and CDR2 are MNHNY and SVGAGI (reference sequence). The CDR3 protein is CASCGTGGTEAFF. DNA for the CDR3: TGTGCCAGCTGTGGGACCGGGGGCACTGAAGCTTTCTTT.